A single sample is the source of the 27 T cell receptor beta chains below, sequenced in a study of shared clonotypes between healthy human individuals (dated by TCRdb to 2020 to 2021). The receptor library was made with the immunoSEQ multiplex PCR assay. TCRdb carries this immuneACCESS record with in-frame sequences only. Its versions omit some clonotypes, under half of them owing to an unresolved V gene in the studies checked, with the rest unexplained. The sample data list approximately 2,300,000 clones, and approximately 90% of these were observed just once. In total, the top ten clones hold around 0.4% of the sample. Material for sequencing was naive CD4+ T cells from PBMCs. What this sample's cell subset or site label stands for: CD45RA+ positively selected. The source is a man between 18 and 35 years old in good health. Some clones in this sample may be carry-over from other donors' samples.

Notes on this clone: The same CDR3 can be traced to other DNA sequences in this sample. This chain uses TRBV7-3 with TRBJ2-5; maybe TRBD1 (6 bases). CDR3 length equals 13 residues. V was cut by 5 bases and J by 2 bases, with 9 bases left in between. CDR1 SGHTA and CDR2 FQGTGA come from the germline V gene. CDR3 DNA: TGTGCCAGCAGCCCAGGACAGCAAGAGACCCAGTACTTC. It yields the protein CASSPGQQETQYF.

This rearrangement joins TRBV28 to TRBJ2-7, with 12 bases lining up with TRBD2. This CDR3 spans 15 amino acids. Germline CDR1 and CDR2: MDHEN and SYDVKM. J lost 6 bases, V lost 4 bases, and 7 bases had no gene match. CDR3 DNA sequence: TGTGCCAGCAGTTACTGGACTAGCGGGATTGGCGAGCAGTACTTC. Protein product: CASSYWTSGIGEQYF.

This clone showed up just once. The V and J genes are TRBV5-4 and TRBJ2-3; possibly TRBD1 for D (5 bases). V was cut by 0 bases and J by 0 bases, with 8 bases left in between. The CDR3 totals 15 residues. CDR1 is SGHNT and CDR2 is YYREEE in the germline V gene (reference sequence). The CDR3 loop is CASSLVGVSTDTQYF. The CDR3 coding sequence is TGTGCCAGCAGCTTGGTAGGGGTAAGCACAGATACGCAGTATTTT.

The rearrangement uses TRBV21-1 and TRBJ2-4. TRBV21-1 is an annotated pseudogene. This CDR3 region has 14 residues. The CDR3 is CASSKPGPLNIQYF. The CDR3 region has the DNA TGTGCCAGCAGCAAGCCCGGGCCCCTAAACATTCAGTACTTC.

This chain uses TRBV5-1 with TRBJ2-7; possibly TRBD2 for D (6 bases). CDR1 and CDR2 (germline): SGHRS, YFSETQ. The CDR3 loop spans 15 amino acids. Trimming took off 4 bases at V and 7 bases at J, with 21 bases between the two ends. The CDR3 protein is CASSLGLPLSWEQYF. CDR3 bases: TGCGCCAGCAGCCTGGGACTCCCTCTGTCGTGGGAGCAGTACTTC.

This clone was counted once. V gene TRBV5-4 combines with J gene TRBJ1-2, with unresolved D. CDR3 length: 15 residues. Trimming removed 1 base from V and 4 bases from J, with 14 bases in between. The germline V gene encodes CDR1 SGHNT and CDR2 YYREEE (reference sequence). CDR3: CASSLKAEGSYGYTF. CDR3 DNA: TGTGCCAGCAGCTTGAAGGCAGAGGGAAGCTATGGCTACACCTTC.

This clone was seen just once. The rearrangement links TRBV7-9 to TRBJ2-7, with 8 bases lining up with TRBD1. The CDR3 runs to 15 residues. Germline-derived CDR1 and CDR2 are SEHNR and FQNEAQ (reference sequence). V lost 6 bases to trimming and J lost 0 bases; unmatched junction nucleotides: 7. The CDR3 bases are TGTGCCAGCAGTCGACAGGGGACACGCTCCTACGAGCAGTACTTC. Its translation: CASSRQGTRSYEQYF.

The chain links TRBV10-3 to TRBJ2-3, with TRBD1 identical over 7 bases. After removal of 6 bases from V and 5 bases from J, the junction contained 5 bases not matched to a gene. Germline assignment: CDR1 ENHRY and CDR2 SYGVKD. This CDR3 has 13 amino acids. This CDR3 is CAIRRQGEDTQYF. The CDR3, as DNA: TGTGCCATCAGACGACAGGGAGAAGATACGCAGTATTTT.

The chain couples TRBV15 to TRBJ2-5; 7 bases agree with TRBD1. CDR1 is LNHNV and CDR2 is YYDKDF in the germline V gene (reference sequence). This CDR3 region has 16 residues. After removal of 5 bases from V and 5 bases from J, the junction contained 14 bases not matched to a gene. The CDR3 coding sequence is TGTGCCACCAGCGGAGCCGACAGGGCCTTCGGGGAGACCCAGTACTTC. Its translation: CATSGADRAFGETQYF. Filled out from reference TRBV15 and TRBJ2-5, the complete variable domain reads DAMVIQNPRYQVTQFGKPVTLSCSQTLNHNVMYWYQQKSSQAPKLLFHYYDKDFNNEADTPDNFQSRRPNTSFCFLDIRSPGLGDTAMYLCATSGADRAFGETQYFGPGTRLLVL.

This chain joins TRBV6-5 and TRBJ2-3; 14 positions agree with TRBD2. V dropped 5 bases and J dropped 6; count of bases not matched to a gene: 1. This CDR3 has 14 residues. Germline V gives CDR1 MNHEY, CDR2 SVGAGI. CDR3 region: CASSRTSGRDTQYF. In nucleotides, the CDR3 is TGTGCCAGCAGTCGGACTAGCGGGAGGGATACGCAGTATTTT.

This clone has a single count. The rearrangement links TRBV29-1 to TRBJ2-7; D possibly corresponds to TRBD2 (5 bases). This CDR3 is built from 14 residues. Germline CDR1 and CDR2: SQVTM and ANQGSEA. Trimming removed 4 bases from V and 2 bases from J, with 15 bases in between. Here the CDR3 reads CSVAPPDGTYEQYF. The CDR3 nucleotides are TGCAGCGTTGCCCCCCCCGACGGGACCTACGAGCAGTACTTC.

The genes are TRBV6-5 and TRBJ1-2; 7 bases match TRBD1. This CDR3 contains 15 residues. J was trimmed by 8 bases and V by 6 bases; bases with no gene match: 15. Germline values: CDR1 MNHEY, CDR2 SVGAGI. DNA for the CDR3: TGTGCCAGCAGCTATACCGGGACAGCGAGCAAAGGCTACACCTTC. As protein: CASSYTGTASKGYTF.

J is TRBJ2-3 and V is TRBV30; 7 bases match TRBD2. Germline assignment: CDR1 GTSNPN and CDR2 SVGIG (reference sequence). CDR3 length equals 14 residues. Trimming cost V 4 bases and J 1 base; bases outside gene matches: 5. This CDR3 is CAWTRTRRTDTQYF. In DNA form, the CDR3 reads TGTGCCTGGACAAGGACTAGGCGCACAGATACGCAGTATTTT.

This clone was counted once. The rearrangement uses TRBV18 and TRBJ2-1; 7 positions match TRBD1. The CDR3 spans 13 residues. Germline CDR1 and CDR2: KGHSH and LQKENI. V lost 4 bases and J lost 10; bases outside the gene matches: 7. The CDR3 DNA is TGTGCCAGCTCACGGGACAGTCTAGGAGAGCAGTTCTTC. It encodes CASSRDSLGEQFF.

V gene TRBV18 combines with J gene TRBJ2-7; the match to TRBD2 covers 13 bases. The CDR3 extends over 20 amino acids. The V segment lost 2 bases and the J segment 4 bases; nucleotides outside the gene matches: 17. Per germline, CDR1 KGHSH and CDR2 LQKENI. The DNA for the CDR3 is TGTGCCAGCTCACCAAGTCAGACTAGCGGGAGGCGTAGCATAAAGTACGAGCAGTACTTC. Its translation: CASSPSQTSGRRSIKYEQYF.

To note about this clone: Germline is not matched at one junction end, which may reflect a read error. The chain carries TRBV11-2 and TRBJ1-1; tentative D call: TRBD1 (5 bases). The CDR3 spans 14 residues. CDR1 is SGHAT and CDR2 is FQNNGV in the germline V gene. CDR3 loop: CASTLGEKNTEAFF. DNA of the CDR3: TGTGCCAGCACCTTAGGGGAAAAGAACACTGAAGCTTTCTTT. Drawing the rest from reference TRBV11-2 and TRBJ1-1, the complete variable domain is EAGVAQSPRYKIIEKRQSVAFWCNPISGHATLYWYQQILGQGPKLLIQFQNNGVVDDSQLPKDRFSAERLKGVDSTLKIQPAKLEDSAVYLCASTLGEKNTEAFFGQGTRLTVV.

The chain employs TRBV6-6 and TRBJ2-6, with 7 bases aligning to TRBD1. Trimming cost V 5 bases and J 0 bases; bases outside gene matches: 4. The CDR3 extends over 16 amino acids. CDR1 is MNHNY and CDR2 is SVGAGI in the germline V gene (reference sequence). This CDR3 is CASSPGQASGANVLTF. The DNA for the CDR3 is TGTGCCAGCAGTCCCGGACAGGCCTCTGGGGCCAACGTCCTGACTTTC.

This chain links TRBV7-2 with TRBJ2-5, with unresolved D. The V and J ends lost 5 bases and 5 bases respectively, with 9 bases between them. This CDR3 has 12 amino acids. Germline CDR1 and CDR2: SGHTA and FQGNSA. This CDR3 reads CASSRMWETQYF. In nucleotides, the CDR3 is TGTGCCAGCAGCCGCATGTGGGAGACCCAGTACTTC.

The V and J genes are TRBV7-2 and TRBJ1-2; 8 positions agree with TRBD1. Per germline, CDR1 SGHTA and CDR2 FQGNSA. The CDR3 is 15 residues long. The junction had 8 bases not matched to a gene; V was cut back by 5 bases and J by 3 bases. Here the CDR3 DNA reads TGTGCCAGCAGCGCCCGACAGGGGCGAGACTATGGCTACACCTTC. This sequence encodes CASSARQGRDYGYTF.

The chain carries TRBV5-8 and TRBJ1-1, with 7 positions matching TRBD1. The CDR3 totals 13 residues. V was pared by 5 bases and J by 4 bases, with 5 bases of the junction left unmatched. Per germline, CDR1 SGHTS and CDR2 YDEGEE. The CDR3 region is CASRQGLGTEAFF. The CDR3 nucleotides are TGTGCCAGCAGACAGGGGTTGGGCACTGAAGCTTTCTTT. Together with reference TRBV5-8 and TRBJ1-1, the CDR3 gives the full variable domain: EAGVTQSPTHLIKTRGQQATLRCSPISGHTSVYWYQQALGLGLQFLLWYDEGEERNRGNFPPRFSGRQFPNYSSELNVNALELEDSALYLCASRQGLGTEAFFGQGTRLTVV.

V gene TRBV7-6 combines with J gene TRBJ2-7; 7 bases are a match to TRBD2. CDR3 length: 16 amino acids. Germline CDR1 is SGHVS and CDR2 is FNYEAQ. V lost 1 base to trimming and J lost 0 bases; unmatched junction nucleotides: 6. The CDR3 coding sequence is TGTGCCAGCAGCTTAGGTTCTGCGGGAGCCTCCTACGAGCAGTACTTC. Amino acids: CASSLGSAGASYEQYF.

A single count supports this clone. This chain uses TRBV10-1 with TRBJ2-1; the D gene is possibly TRBD2 (7 bases). Germline V gives CDR1 WNHNN, CDR2 SYGVQD (reference sequence). V lost 8 bases to trimming and J lost 3 bases, with 23 bases between them. This CDR3 contains 17 residues. The CDR3: CASRFPGGPSGYNEQFF. The CDR3 DNA reads as TGCGCCAGCCGATTTCCCGGGGGGCCCTCGGGCTACAATGAGCAGTTCTTC.

This chain links TRBV20-1 with TRBJ2-7; D call uncertain. The CDR3 consists of 8 residues. Deletions cut 6 bases from V and 9 bases from J, with 6 bases between. Germline CDR1 is DFQATT and CDR2 is SNEGSKA (reference sequence). In nucleotides, the CDR3 is TGCAGTGCAAACGGGCAGTACTTC. Protein: CSANGQYF.

A single count supports this clone. Other DNA sequences in the same sample also yield this CDR3. V gene TRBV6-1 combines with J gene TRBJ2-3; 9 bases fit TRBD2. The CDR3 contains 14 residues. In germline, CDR1 is MNHNS, CDR2 SASEGT. Trimming took 8 bases from V and 3 from J; bases not matched to a gene: 6. CDR3 DNA: TGTGCCAGCTCCTTGACTAGCGGAACAGATACGCAGTATTTT. This sequence encodes CASSLTSGTDTQYF.

V usage is TRBV9 and J usage is TRBJ2-1; D gene unclear. Germline V lookup: CDR1 SGDLS, CDR2 YYNGEE. V was pared by 0 bases and J by 10 bases, with 11 bases between. The CDR3 is made up of 13 amino acids. The CDR3 region is CASSVAPQAEQFF. The DNA of the CDR3 is TGTGCCAGCAGCGTAGCACCGCAGGCGGAGCAGTTCTTC.

In this sample, this clone turned up once. The chain couples TRBV19 to TRBJ1-1; tentatively, D is TRBD1 (5 bases). V was shortened by 4 bases and J by 0 bases, with 12 bases between the two germline ends. Germline assignment: CDR1 LNHDA and CDR2 SQIVND (reference sequence). The CDR3 consists of 15 residues. The CDR3 region is CASSRGGRMNTEAFF. CDR3 nucleotides: TGTGCCAGTAGTAGGGGGGGACGGATGAACACTGAAGCTTTCTTT.

The count of this clone is one. The chain carries TRBV4-3 and TRBJ1-3; D might be TRBD1 (6 bases). The CDR3 covers 17 residues. Looked up from germline, CDR1 is LGHNA and CDR2 is YSLEER. V lost 0 bases and J 0 bases, leaving 12 bases between the germline ends. The CDR3 DNA reads as TGCGCCAGCAGCCAAGACGCAGGGGTCGACTCTGGAAACACCATATATTTT. It encodes CASSQDAGVDSGNTIYF.